One and the same sample provided the 22 T cell receptor beta chains below, sequenced in a study of OX40 agonist ivuxolimab in advanced cancers. Using immunoSEQ multiplex PCR, the repertoire was profiled, and TCRdb retains in-frame clones only, with some absent. This sample has about 67,000 clones, with over 80% found just once. Sequences were derived from CD4+ or CD8+ T cells sorted from blood, sampled in a trial of the OX40 agonist ivuxolimab. These receptor sequences come from an adult with an advanced solid tumor such as melanoma, head and neck, liver or kidney cancer.

J is TRBJ2-7 and V is TRBV2, with no clear D. From germline, CDR1 is SNHLY and CDR2 FYNNEI. The CDR3 is 12 residues long. Trimming left V 4 bases short and J 4 bases short, with 8 bases between. CDR3 DNA: TGTGCCAGCAGTGCCAATCCGTACGAGCAGTACTTC. It translates to CASSANPYEQYF.

The V gene is TRBV30, the J gene TRBJ2-3, with TRBD1 as a possible D gene (6 bases). Per germline, CDR1 GTSNPN and CDR2 SVGIG (reference sequence). The CDR3 is 15 residues long. The V and J ends lost 1 base and 0 bases respectively, with 11 bases between them. The CDR3 protein is CAWSETGPSTDTQYF. The CDR3 DNA reads as TGTGCCTGGAGTGAGACAGGACCCAGCACAGATACGCAGTATTTT.

The chain combines TRBV12-5 with TRBJ2-7; TRBD2 matches 8 bases. The germline V gene has CDR1 LGHNT and CDR2 FRNRAP. The CDR3 is 15 residues long. V lost 0 bases and J lost 5; bases outside the gene matches: 6. CDR3 sequence (DNA): TGTGCTAGTGGTTTGGTACTCGGGGGGGGCAACGAGCAGTACTTC. It encodes CASGLVLGGGNEQYF.

The chain combines TRBV29-1 with TRBJ1-2; 7 bases line up with TRBD1. Germline V gene lookup returns CDR1 SQVTM and CDR2 ANQGSEA. The V gene end was trimmed by 5 bases and the J gene end by 4 bases; junction bases not matched to a gene: 4. This CDR3 comprises 12 residues. In nucleotides, the CDR3 is TGCAGCGTTCTGACAGGGAGCTATGGCTACACCTTC. It translates to CSVLTGSYGYTF.

The chain links TRBV28 to TRBJ2-3; 7 positions match TRBD1. Trimming took 9 bases from V and 1 from J; bases not matched to a gene: 7. The CDR3 has 14 residues. Germline lookup yields CDR1 MDHEN and CDR2 SYDVKM. This CDR3 reads CASREQGRTDTQYF. The DNA for the CDR3 is TGTGCCAGTCGAGAACAGGGGCGCACAGATACGCAGTATTTT.

The chain joins TRBV6-5 to TRBJ2-1; maybe TRBD2 (6 bases). Trimming shortened V by 3 bases and J by 0 bases, and 9 bases separated the two germline ends. The CDR3 is 15 residues long. The germline V gene has CDR1 MNHEY and CDR2 SVGAGI. DNA for the CDR3: TGTGCCAGCAGTTATGGAGGGAGCTCCTACAATGAGCAGTTCTTC. It specifies CASSYGGSSYNEQFF.

The chain uses TRBV18 and TRBJ1-5; D perhaps matches TRBD1 (6 bases). Germline CDR1 and CDR2: KGHSH and LQKENI. The CDR3 is 16 amino acids. V shed 5 bases and J shed 7 bases, with 21 bases lying between them. CDR3 region: CASSEKGVGVGQPQHF. The CDR3 bases are TGTGCCAGCTCAGAAAAGGGGGTTGGGGTCGGACAGCCCCAGCATTTT.

The chain recombines TRBV4-2 with TRBJ1-2; 7 positions match TRBD1. The J segment lost 8 bases and the V segment lost 0 bases, leaving 18 bases of the junction unmatched. Germline V gene lookup returns CDR1 LGHNA and CDR2 YNFKEQ. This CDR3 contains 18 residues. The CDR3 nucleotides are TGTGCCAGCAGCCAAGACCTGACAGGGTCTCATACCTCTAGGGGCTACACCTTC. Translated: CASSQDLTGSHTSRGYTF.

This chain connects TRBV18 to TRBJ2-7; 11 positions agree with TRBD2. This CDR3 is built from 14 residues. With V trimmed by 6 bases and J by 7 bases, 8 bases remained unmatched. Germline assignment: CDR1 KGHSH and CDR2 LQKENI. The CDR3: CASSPGTSGLEQYF. The CDR3, as DNA: TGTGCCAGCTCCCCCGGGACTAGCGGTTTGGAGCAGTACTTC.

This sequence joins TRBV4-2 and TRBJ2-1; weak D call: TRBD2 (5 bases). CDR1 and CDR2 from the germline V gene are LGHNA and YNFKEQ. V was cut by 1 base and J by 9 bases, with 13 bases left in between. This CDR3 is built from 14 residues. The CDR3 nucleotides are TGTGCCAGCAGCCAAGTTGGCCGGGATGGTGAGCAGTTCTTC. It codes for CASSQVGRDGEQFF.

This sequence joins TRBV28 and TRBJ2-1; 11 bases map to TRBD2. Germline V CDR1 and CDR2: MDHEN, SYDVKM. The ends lost 6 bases at V and 3 bases at J; junction bases unmatched: 1. CDR3 length: 14 amino acids. CDR3 amino acids: CASRTSGNYNEQFF. CDR3 nucleotides: TGTGCCAGCAGGACTAGCGGGAACTACAATGAGCAGTTCTTC.

CDR3 bases: TGTGCCAGCAGTTCCGAGGACAGGGCAGAGACCCAGTACTTC. Its protein is CASSSEDRAETQYF. This chain uses TRBV28 with TRBJ2-5; 8 nucleotides match TRBD1. CDR1 is MDHEN, CDR2 SYDVKM, per germline. J lost 4 bases, V lost 4 bases, and 5 bases had no gene match. The CDR3 is made up of 14 amino acids.

This clone occurred a few times. The rearrangement links TRBV27 to TRBJ2-7; 7 nucleotides agree with TRBD1. The CDR3 is made up of 15 amino acids. Trimming cost V 0 bases and J 4 bases; bases outside gene matches: 6. Germline V lookup: CDR1 MNHEY, CDR2 SMNVEV (reference sequence). CDR3: CASSLSRQGGYEQYF. The CDR3 DNA is TGTGCCAGCAGTTTATCCAGACAGGGTGGGTACGAGCAGTACTTC.

This chain uses TRBV18 with TRBJ1-1; 8 nucleotides agree with TRBD1. The trim removed 4 bases at V and 6 bases at J, leaving 10 bases unmatched. CDR1 is KGHSH, CDR2 LQKENI, per germline. CDR3 length: 15 residues. This CDR3 reads CASSLQAGGVAEAFF. The CDR3 DNA reads TGTGCCAGCTCACTCCAGGCAGGGGGCGTTGCTGAAGCTTTCTTT.

The chain employs TRBV6-5 and TRBJ2-3; D is uncertain. Germline CDR1 MNHEY, CDR2 SVGAGI. The CDR3 is made up of 14 amino acids. V was cut by 4 bases and J by 1 base, with 9 bases left in between. The CDR3 DNA sequence: TGTGCCAGCAGTTTCGGCCCCGGCACAGATACGCAGTATTTT. Protein: CASSFGPGTDTQYF.

The genes are TRBV6-1 and TRBJ1-4, with TRBD1 matching 10 bases. CDR3 length: 14 residues. V lost 6 bases, J lost 7 bases, and 5 bases stayed unmatched. Germline V gene lookup returns CDR1 MNHNS and CDR2 SASEGT. The CDR3, as DNA: TGTGCCAGCAGCCCCGGGACAGGGGCTGAAAAACTGTTTTTT. Translation: CASSPGTGAEKLFF.

The chain has TRBV10-1 and TRBJ2-2, with a weak D call TRBD2 (5 bases). Trimming stripped 3 bases from V and 5 bases from J, with 19 bases between. This CDR3 region has 17 residues. CDR1 and CDR2 from the germline V gene are WNHNN and SYGVQD (reference sequence). CDR3 residues: CASSDSAATAKTGELFF. The CDR3 DNA is TGCGCCAGCAGTGACTCAGCGGCTACAGCAAAAACCGGGGAGCTGTTTTTT.

Note on this clone: Sequence at one end of the junction differs from germline and may be a read error. This rearrangement joins TRBV7-7 to TRBJ2-1; a possible D gene is TRBD2 (6 bases). CDR1 and CDR2 (germline): SSHAT, FNYEAQ (reference sequence). This CDR3 contains 14 residues. The CDR3 nucleotides are TGTGCTAGCAGCTTAGCTGGACTATCCAATGAGCAGTTCTTC. Its protein product is CASSLAGLSNEQFF.

The CDR3 spells CASSMLGGYTF. CDR3 coding DNA: TGTGCCAGTAGTATGTTGGGGGGCTACACCTTC. The rearrangement uses TRBV19 and TRBJ1-2; D gene ambiguous. V lost 3 bases, J lost 8 bases, and 7 bases lay in between. The germline V gene encodes CDR1 LNHDA and CDR2 SQIVND (reference sequence). The CDR3 consists of 11 residues.

The rearrangement links TRBV4-2 to TRBJ1-5, with unresolved D. Between the trimmed V and J ends, which lost 3 bases and 4 bases, there was a span of 10 bases. The CDR3 sequence is 14 residues long. The germline V gene has CDR1 LGHNA and CDR2 YNFKEQ. The CDR3: CASSQSRWNQPQHF. CDR3 nucleotides: TGTGCCAGCAGCCAGTCGAGGTGGAATCAGCCCCAGCATTTT.

The sample holds one count of this clone. This sequence joins TRBV27 and TRBJ2-2; D is uncertain. V was shortened by 2 bases and J by 4 bases, with 17 bases between the two germline ends. Per the germline V gene, CDR1 is MNHEY and CDR2 is SMNVEV (reference sequence). The CDR3 contains 17 residues. CDR3 sequence: CASSLSPFRAPTGELFF. The CDR3 region has the DNA TGTGCCAGCAGTTTAAGTCCGTTTAGAGCCCCCACCGGGGAGCTGTTTTTT.

This clone appeared once. This chain connects TRBV7-3 to TRBJ2-7; possible D gene TRBD2, 5 bases. This CDR3 is built from 13 residues. Germline CDR1 reads SGHTA; CDR2 reads FQGTGA. V lost 5 bases and J 1 base, leaving 9 bases between the germline ends. The CDR3 loop is CASSPTSSYEQYF. The CDR3 nucleotides read TGTGCCAGCAGCCCCACTAGTTCCTACGAGCAGTACTTC.